The 9 T cell receptor beta chains listed next were all sequenced from one sample in a study of T cell responses to AZD1222 COVID-19 vaccine. Clones were sequenced by immunoSEQ multiplex PCR, and TCRdb holds only the in-frame ones, with some missing. The data contain about 160,000 clones, about 90% of them singletons. The sample consisted of peripheral blood, taken 28 days after the second AZD1222 dose. These receptors were taken from an adult who received the AZD1222 COVID-19 vaccine.

The V gene is TRBV19, the J gene TRBJ1-5; the D is unclear. Trimming took off 5 bases at V and 3 bases at J, with 8 bases between the two ends. The CDR3 loop spans 13 amino acids. The germline CDR1 and CDR2 sequences are LNHDA and SQIVND (reference sequence). The CDR3 bases are TGTGCCAGTAGTGAGGGAAACAATCAGCCCCAGCATTTT. This codes for CASSEGNNQPQHF.

The genes are TRBV12-5 and TRBJ1-5; D remains ambiguous. The CDR3 is made up of 17 amino acids. Germline values: CDR1 LGHNT, CDR2 FRNRAP. The V end lost 0 bases, the J end lost 2 bases, and 14 bases lay between the germline ends. The CDR3 DNA reads as TGTGCTAGTGGTTTGGTTTGGCGGGAGACTGGCAATCAGCCCCAGCATTTT. Its protein product is CASGLVWRETGNQPQHF.

This clone showed up just once. The chain combines TRBV11-1 with TRBJ2-5; D uncertain. Trimming removed 1 base at V and 5 bases at J, with 11 bases between. CDR3 length: 14 residues. The germline gives CDR1 SGHAT, CDR2 FQDESV (reference sequence). The CDR3 DNA is TGTGCCAGCAGCTTAGGAGGATTGGGGGAGACCCAGTACTTC. It specifies CASSLGGLGETQYF.

The CDR3 reads CASSYSSGGPIGEQYF. Here the CDR3 DNA reads TGTGCCAGCAGCTACTCTAGCGGGGGGCCGATAGGGGAGCAGTACTTC. V gene TRBV7-8 combines with J gene TRBJ2-7; 11 nucleotides match TRBD2. CDR1 is SGHVS and CDR2 is FQNEAQ in the germline V gene. With V trimmed by 4 bases and J by 7 bases, 12 bases remained unmatched. CDR3 size: 16 residues.

The chain recombines TRBV6-5 with TRBJ1-6, with D hard to call. Germline loops: CDR1 MNHEY, CDR2 SVGAGI. V lost 0 bases and J 8 bases, leaving 14 bases between the germline ends. CDR3 length equals 16 residues. In DNA, the CDR3 is TGTGCCAGCAGTTACTCTGGGCAGGAGGGAGATTCACCCCTCCACTTT. Its translation is CASSYSGQEGDSPLHF.

V usage is TRBV5-6 and J usage is TRBJ2-3; TRBD2 aligns across 10 bases. The germline gives CDR1 SGHDT, CDR2 YYEEEE. The V and J ends lost 1 base and 5 bases, in that order; junction bases with no gene match: 10. This CDR3 has 17 residues. This chain's CDR3 is CASSLHFLAGDLDTQYF. CDR3 DNA sequence: TGTGCCAGCAGCTTGCATTTTCTAGCGGGGGATTTAGATACGCAGTATTTT.

The chain recombines TRBV2 with TRBJ2-1; 11 bases line up with TRBD2. Germline loops: CDR1 SNHLY, CDR2 FYNNEI. This CDR3 spans 12 amino acids. Trimming removed 4 bases from V and 10 bases from J; junction bases left unmatched: 0. CDR3 nucleotides: TGTGCCAGCAGTGGACTAGCGGGGGAGCAGTTCTTC. This translates into CASSGLAGEQFF.

This clone appeared a few times. The chain couples TRBV19 to TRBJ1-6, with 8 bases matching TRBD1. Trimming at V came to 7 bases and at J to 8 bases, leaving 13 bases not matched to a gene. The CDR3 totals 16 residues. Germline values: CDR1 LNHDA, CDR2 SQIVND (reference sequence). Here the CDR3 DNA reads TGTGCCAGTAAAGAAACAGGGGGACTCCCTGATTCACCCCTCCACTTT. Protein sequence: CASKETGGLPDSPLHF.

This clone occurred once. This chain connects TRBV5-1 to TRBJ1-4, with D unclear. Germline V gene lookup returns CDR1 SGHRS and CDR2 YFSETQ. The CDR3 consists of 14 residues. V lost 4 bases to trimming and J lost 0 bases, with 7 bases between them. For the CDR3, the DNA is TGCGCCAGCAGCACGGGTGCAACTAATGAAAAACTGTTTTTT. The encoded protein is CASSTGATNEKLFF. Based on the CDR3 plus reference TRBV5-1 and TRBJ1-4, the full variable domain is KAGVTQTPRYLIKTRGQQVTLSCSPISGHRSVSWYQQTPGQGLQFLFEYFSETQRNKGNFPGRFSGRQFSNSRSEMNVSTLELGDSALYLCASSTGATNEKLFFGSGTQLSVL.